This T cell receptor (beta chain) stems from a study of identical twins. Template switching added a universal primer site; cDNA carried unique molecular identifiers. TCRdb recomputed calls from the 5' RACE reads with MiXCR, one row per CDR3 protein. Among around 500,000 distinct CDR3 sequences, 14% were seen once, and the ten largest hold over 0.5%. CDR1 and CDR2 (germline): MNHEY, SVGEGT. The CDR3 runs to 15 residues. The V end was cut by 0 bases, the J end by 0 bases, with 6 bases between. These same records also appear under a second study, on yellow fever vaccine responses in identical twins.

The sample was CD4+ T cells sorted from blood. The J gene is TRBJ2-1, the V gene TRBV6-2 or TRBV6-3; D call uncertain. The origin of this receptor is a woman under 30 in good health. CDR3 sequence: CASSYSPGSYNEQFF. The CDR3 coding sequence is TGTGCCAGCAGTTACTCGCCAGGCTCCTACAATGAGCAGTTCTTC.